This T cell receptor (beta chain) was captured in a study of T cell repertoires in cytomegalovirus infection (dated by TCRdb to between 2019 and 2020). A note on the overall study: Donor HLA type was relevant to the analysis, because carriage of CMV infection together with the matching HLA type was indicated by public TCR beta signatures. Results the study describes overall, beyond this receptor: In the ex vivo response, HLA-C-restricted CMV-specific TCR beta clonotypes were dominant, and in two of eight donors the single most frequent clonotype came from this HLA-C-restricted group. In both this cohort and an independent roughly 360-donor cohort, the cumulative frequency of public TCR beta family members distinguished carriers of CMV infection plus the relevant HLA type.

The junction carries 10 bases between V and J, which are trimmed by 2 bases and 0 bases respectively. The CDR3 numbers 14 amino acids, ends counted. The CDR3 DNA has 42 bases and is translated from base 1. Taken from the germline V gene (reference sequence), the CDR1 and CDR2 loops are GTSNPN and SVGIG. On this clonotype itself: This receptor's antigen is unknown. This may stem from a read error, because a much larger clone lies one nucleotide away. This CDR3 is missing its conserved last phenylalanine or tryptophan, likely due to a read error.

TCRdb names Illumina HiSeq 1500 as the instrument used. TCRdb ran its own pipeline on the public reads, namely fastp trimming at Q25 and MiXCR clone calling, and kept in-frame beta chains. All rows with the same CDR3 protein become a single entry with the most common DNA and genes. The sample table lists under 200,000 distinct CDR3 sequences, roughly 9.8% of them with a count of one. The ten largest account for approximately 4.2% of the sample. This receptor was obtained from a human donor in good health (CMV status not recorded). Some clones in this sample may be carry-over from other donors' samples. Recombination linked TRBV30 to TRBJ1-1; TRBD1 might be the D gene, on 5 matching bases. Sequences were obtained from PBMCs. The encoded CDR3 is CAWSTKGMNTEAFY. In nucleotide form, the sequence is TGTGCCTGGAGTACGAAGGGGATGAACACTGAAGCTTTCTAT.